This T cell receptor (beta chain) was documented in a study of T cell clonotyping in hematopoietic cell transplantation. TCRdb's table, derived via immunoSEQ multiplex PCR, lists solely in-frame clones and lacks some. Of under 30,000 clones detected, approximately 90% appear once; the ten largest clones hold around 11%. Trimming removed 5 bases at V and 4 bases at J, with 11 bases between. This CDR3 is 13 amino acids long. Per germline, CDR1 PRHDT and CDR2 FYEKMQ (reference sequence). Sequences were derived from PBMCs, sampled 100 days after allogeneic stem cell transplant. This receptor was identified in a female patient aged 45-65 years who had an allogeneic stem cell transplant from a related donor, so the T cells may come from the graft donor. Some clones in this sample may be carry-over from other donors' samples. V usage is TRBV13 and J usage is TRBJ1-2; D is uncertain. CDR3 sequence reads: CASSPTLFYGYTF. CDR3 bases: TGTGCCAGCAGCCCGACCCTATTCTATGGCTACACCTTC.